The T cell receptor beta chain under discussion was sequenced for a study of a mutant IDH1 vaccine in newly diagnosed glioma. Notes on this clone: The antigen is unknown.

Here immunoSEQ multiplex PCR was the method, and the copy in TCRdb shows in-frame clones only, minus some. Here the sample spans roughly 72,000 clones, around nine tenths being singletons. This sample's time point: week 5, during vaccination. Alongside topical imiquimod, each dose of vaccine comprised 300 ug of mutant IDH1 20-mer peptide. The specimen comprised PBMCs, sampled from a glioma patient whose treatment included an IDH1 peptide vaccine. This TCR derives from a woman aged 45 to 65 with glioma.

Written as DNA, the CDR3 is TGTGCCAGCAGCCGTAGCGGGAGGGGTAGCCCCGGGGAGCTGTTTTTT. It yields the protein CASSRSGRGSPGELFF. The chain combines TRBV7-3 with TRBJ2-2; 11 nucleotides match TRBD2. V dropped 5 bases and J dropped 6; count of bases not matched to a gene: 8. Germline V gene data show CDR1 as SGHTA and CDR2 as FQGTGA. This CDR3 has 16 amino acids.